The 9 T cell receptor beta chains reported below all come from one sample, sequenced in a study of chemoradiotherapy in HPV16-positive cancers. Clones were read by immunoSEQ multiplex PCR, and TCRdb kept only the in-frame ones, dropping some. The sample records 6,500 or so clones, 75% to 90% being singletons. The sequences come from tumor tissue, collected from a patient who underwent chemoradiotherapy. These receptors all stem from a human donor with HPV-associated anogenital cancer.

V is TRBV2 and J is TRBJ2-1, with D tentatively TRBD1 or TRBD2 (5 bases each). The CDR3 covers 13 residues. Germline CDR1 SNHLY, CDR2 FYNNEI. Trimming pared 11 bases from V and 3 bases from J, leaving 14 bases between. The CDR3 DNA follows: TGTGCCGGCCGGGGCGGACTCTACAATGAGCAGTTCTTC. This gives the protein CAGRGGLYNEQFF.

The chain links TRBV28 to TRBJ2-2; D gene ambiguous. V lost 2 bases and J lost 0, with 10 bases in between. The CDR3 consists of 16 residues. The germline CDR1 and CDR2 sequences are MDHEN and SYDVKM. CDR3 DNA: TGTGCCAGCAGTTTACCCGGGTACGCGAACACCGGGGAGCTGTTTTTT. It encodes CASSLPGYANTGELFF.

The chain employs TRBV2 and TRBJ1-5; perhaps TRBD1 as D (5 bases). The CDR3 is 13 residues long. The germline CDR1 and CDR2 sequences are SNHLY and FYNNEI. The V end was cut by 11 bases, the J end by 11 bases, with 22 bases between. The CDR3 DNA reads as TGTGCCTGCTCCCGGGACCAGGCGAGGTCCCAGCATTTT. Translating it yields CACSRDQARSQHF.

V and J are TRBV10-1 and TRBJ1-1; 10 bases fit TRBD1. V was pared by 6 bases and J by 1 base, with 2 bases of the junction left unmatched. CDR3 size: 14 residues. Per the germline V gene, CDR1 is WNHNN and CDR2 is SYGVQD (reference sequence). This chain's CDR3 is CASRGQGKNTEAFF. DNA for the CDR3: TGCGCCAGCAGGGGACAGGGGAAGAACACTGAAGCTTTCTTT.

With respect to this clone: Germline and junction disagree at one end, which may indicate a read error. This chain uses TRBV5-6 with TRBJ2-3; D might be TRBD2 (6 bases). The germline V gene has CDR1 SGHDT and CDR2 YYEEEE. The CDR3 is 11 residues long. The chain's CDR3 is CASSLGGTFLF. CDR3 nucleotide sequence: TGTGCCAGCAGCTTGGGTGGGACTTTCCTTTTT.

The V gene is TRBV19, the J gene TRBJ1-1; 9 positions match TRBD1. The CDR3 totals 20 residues. Germline V gives CDR1 LNHDA, CDR2 SQIVND (reference sequence). Trimming removed 4 bases from V and 5 bases from J; junction bases left unmatched: 23. The CDR3 nucleotides are TGTGCCAGTAGTACCGCTTATCAAAGGGACAGGGAGGGGAAGAGTACTGAAGCTTTCTTT. Protein product: CASSTAYQRDREGKSTEAFF.

CDR3 in amino acids: CASSAAGGPDKNIQYF. The CDR3 DNA follows: TGTGCCAGCAGCGCAGCGGGAGGACCGGACAAAAACATTCAGTACTTC. The V call is TRBV9, the J call TRBJ2-4; 9 nucleotides align to TRBD2. The CDR3 loop spans 16 amino acids. Germline V gene data show CDR1 as SGDLS and CDR2 as YYNGEE. J lost 3 bases, V lost 3 bases, and 7 bases had no gene match.

V usage is TRBV5-1 and J usage is TRBJ1-2, with a weak D call TRBD1 (5 bases). Germline assignment: CDR1 SGHRS and CDR2 YFSETQ. The V and J ends lost 7 bases and 3 bases respectively, with 22 bases between them. This CDR3 has 16 residues. The DNA for the CDR3 is TGCGCCAGCGTATCATTGGGGGGGATAGGGTACTATGGCTACACCTTC. Amino acids: CASVSLGGIGYYGYTF.

This chain connects TRBV29-1 to TRBJ1-2; D remains unclear. Germline CDR1 SQVTM, CDR2 ANQGSEA. V was cut by 6 bases and J by 8 bases, with 16 bases left in between. The CDR3 runs to 12 residues. DNA for the CDR3: TGCAGCGTACCTACCGGGGTTGAGGGCTACACCTTC. It specifies CSVPTGVEGYTF.